These 20 T cell receptor beta chains were all obtained from the same sample, sequenced in a study of shared clonotypes between healthy human individuals. The table came from immunoSEQ multiplex PCR; TCRdb's copy has only in-frame clones and leaves some out. The data contain 2 million or so clones, 85% to 95% of them seen just once; the ten biggest clones take up more than 0.1%. The sequenced material came from naive CD4+ T cells sorted from blood. Indicated subset: CD45RA+ positively selected. The receptors derive from a young man in good health.

The gene calls are TRBV4-3 and TRBJ2-7, with TRBD1 as a possible D gene (6 bases). The CDR3 spans 18 residues. Germline V lookup: CDR1 LGHNA, CDR2 YSLEER. Trimming pared 0 bases from V and 4 bases from J, leaving 22 bases between. The CDR3 bases are TGCGCCAGCAGCCAAGAAGCTGTGGTCGTGACAGGTTTGTACGAGCAGTACTTC. Protein product: CASSQEAVVVTGLYEQYF.

This rearrangement joins TRBV27 to TRBJ1-6; TRBD1 might be the D (6 bases). Deletions cut 3 bases from V and 3 bases from J, with 12 bases between. The CDR3 is 16 residues long. Germline V gene data show CDR1 as MNHEY and CDR2 as SMNVEV (reference sequence). This CDR3 is CASSLEGGGYNSPLHF. The CDR3 DNA reads TGTGCCAGCAGTTTGGAGGGGGGGGGCTATAATTCACCCCTCCACTTT.

The chain employs TRBV28 and TRBJ2-7; 10 bases line up with TRBD1. Trimming removed 6 bases from V and 3 bases from J; junction bases left unmatched: 8. The germline V gene has CDR1 MDHEN and CDR2 SYDVKM. CDR3 length: 15 amino acids. The CDR3 sequence is CASSRGGQGFYEQYF. In nucleotides, the CDR3 is TGTGCCAGCAGCCGTGGGGGACAGGGGTTCTACGAGCAGTACTTC.

Remarks on this clone: Within the sample, other DNA sequences also encode this same CDR3. The rearrangement links TRBV30 to TRBJ1-5; possible D gene TRBD1, 5 bases. The germline V and J ends were trimmed by 1 base and 2 bases, with 9 bases remaining between them. The CDR3 runs 14 residues. Germline V lookup: CDR1 GTSNPN, CDR2 SVGIG (reference sequence). This CDR3 is CAWSDGGGNQPQHF. The CDR3 nucleotides are TGTGCCTGGAGTGACGGGGGGGGCAATCAGCCCCAGCATTTT.

This clone was recorded only once. Just one base apart from a much larger clone, this may be a read error. This same CDR3 is encoded by further DNA sequences in the sample. The rearrangement joins TRBV20-1 to TRBJ1-2; D perhaps matches TRBD1 (5 bases). This CDR3 region has 11 residues. Per the germline V gene, CDR1 is DFQATT and CDR2 is SNEGSKA (reference sequence). V lost 5 bases and J 4 bases, leaving 8 bases between the germline ends. The DNA for the CDR3 is TGCAGTGCTCGGGGGGGCTATGGCTACACCTTC. Encoded protein: CSARGGYGYTF.

V usage is TRBV10-1 and J usage is TRBJ1-6; D gene unclear. Per the germline V gene, CDR1 is WNHNN and CDR2 is SYGVQD (reference sequence). The ends were cut back, 3 bases at V and 10 bases at J, with 10 bases in the middle. The CDR3 has 13 amino acids. The CDR3 DNA reads TGCGCCAGCAGTGATACGTACACCTCACCCCTCCACTTT. It yields the protein CASSDTYTSPLHF.

This chain uses TRBV10-1 with TRBJ2-2; 9 nucleotides match TRBD1. This CDR3 contains 15 residues. Unmatched junction bases numbered 1, after V lost 4 bases and J lost 1 base. Germline V CDR1 and CDR2: WNHNN, SYGVQD (reference sequence). CDR3 sequence: CASSGDRENTGELFF. DNA for the CDR3: TGCGCCAGCAGTGGGGACAGGGAGAACACCGGGGAGCTGTTTTTT.

This rearrangement joins TRBV6-6 to TRBJ1-6; the D is unclear. The germline CDR1 and CDR2 sequences are MNHNY and SVGAGI (reference sequence). Trimming shortened V by 2 bases and J by 6 bases, and 8 bases separated the two germline ends. CDR3 size: 14 residues. CDR3 residues: CASSYVAANSPLHF. CDR3 nucleotides: TGTGCCAGCAGTTACGTTGCAGCTAATTCACCCCTCCACTTT.

The rearrangement joins TRBV2 to TRBJ1-4; 7 positions agree with TRBD1. Germline V lookup: CDR1 SNHLY, CDR2 FYNNEI. Trimming at V came to 7 bases and at J to 5 bases, leaving 7 bases not matched to a gene. The CDR3 sequence is 14 residues long. This CDR3 is CASTTGTGNEKLFF. CDR3 coding DNA: TGTGCCAGCACGACAGGGACCGGGAATGAAAAACTGTTTTTT.

Details on this clone: This same CDR3 is encoded by further DNA sequences in the sample. The chain couples TRBV19 to TRBJ2-6; TRBD2 is a possible D gene (5 bases). This CDR3 is 16 amino acids long. Germline V lookup: CDR1 LNHDA, CDR2 SQIVND (reference sequence). Trimming removed 1 base at V and 0 bases at J, with 7 bases between. Written as DNA, the CDR3 is TGTGCCAGTAGTATAGGGACTCTCTCTGGGGCCAACGTCCTGACTTTC. Its protein product is CASSIGTLSGANVLTF. Full variable domain (rest looked up from reference TRBV19 and TRBJ2-6): DGGITQSPKYLFRKEGQNVTLSCEQNLNHDAMYWYRQDPGQGLRLIYYSQIVNDFQKGDIAEGYSVSREKKESFPLTVTSAQKNPTAFYLCASSIGTLSGANVLTFGAGSRLTVL.

The genes are TRBV2 and TRBJ2-1; D is ambiguous. The CDR3 spans 12 residues. Germline V gene lookup returns CDR1 SNHLY and CDR2 FYNNEI. Trimming left V 4 bases short and J 7 bases short, with 8 bases between. Here the CDR3 reads CASSVAGNEQFF. CDR3 DNA: TGTGCCAGCAGTGTTGCTGGTAATGAGCAGTTCTTC.

DNA for the CDR3: TGTGCCTGGAGGGACAGAAACTTTTACAATGAGCAGTTCTTC. This codes for CAWRDRNFYNEQFF. V usage is TRBV30 and J usage is TRBJ2-1, with D possibly TRBD1 on 6 matching bases. Germline CDR1 and CDR2: GTSNPN and SVGIG (reference sequence). This CDR3 has 14 amino acids. V lost 3 bases and J 4 bases, leaving 13 bases between the germline ends.

This rearrangement joins TRBV4-1 to TRBJ2-7; D not certain. Germline V gene lookup returns CDR1 MGHRA and CDR2 YSYEKL. The CDR3 is 15 residues long. Deletions cut 2 bases from V and 0 bases from J, with 11 bases between. CDR3 coding DNA: TGCGCCAGCAGCCAAAATTCAGGCCCCTCCTACGAGCAGTACTTC. Translated: CASSQNSGPSYEQYF.

V usage is TRBV6-5 and J usage is TRBJ2-1; 9 positions match TRBD2. Germline values: CDR1 MNHEY, CDR2 SVGAGI. The V gene end was trimmed by 6 bases and the J gene end by 2 bases; junction bases not matched to a gene: 2. The length of the CDR3 is 14 residues. As DNA, the CDR3 is TGTGCCAGCAGGTCTAGCGGGACCTACAATGAGCAGTTCTTC. It encodes CASRSSGTYNEQFF.

The chain carries TRBV30 and TRBJ2-5; 8 positions match TRBD2. The germline CDR1 and CDR2 sequences are GTSNPN and SVGIG (reference sequence). The length of the CDR3 is 13 residues. V lost 2 bases to trimming and J lost 4 bases; unmatched junction nucleotides: 3. CDR3 residues: CAWSNGGGETQYF. The CDR3 coding sequence is TGTGCCTGGAGTAACGGGGGGGGAGAGACCCAGTACTTC.

The rearrangement uses TRBV5-1 and TRBJ2-6; TRBD1 matches at 9 bases. The germline gives CDR1 SGHRS, CDR2 YFSETQ. The CDR3 is made up of 15 amino acids. V trimming: 4 bases; J trimming: 4 bases; junction bases outside the gene matches: 3. In DNA, the CDR3 is TGCGCCAGCAGCATACAGGGGGCCGGGGCCAACGTCCTGACTTTC. Its protein product is CASSIQGAGANVLTF. The full variable domain, completed using reference TRBV5-1 and TRBJ2-6, is KAGVTQTPRYLIKTRGQQVTLSCSPISGHRSVSWYQQTPGQGLQFLFEYFSETQRNKGNFPGRFSGRQFSNSRSEMNVSTLELGDSALYLCASSIQGAGANVLTFGAGSRLTVL.

V and J are TRBV6-5 and TRBJ2-7; 11 bases match TRBD2. CDR1 and CDR2 from the germline V gene are MNHEY and SVGAGI. This CDR3 comprises 14 residues. With 5 bases clipped from V and 4 bases from J, the junction kept 4 bases outside the gene matches. The CDR3 DNA follows: TGTGCCAGCAGTAGGGGACTAGCGGTGTACGAGCAGTACTTC. This translates into CASSRGLAVYEQYF.

The rearrangement links TRBV9 to TRBJ1-2, with unresolved D. The germline gives CDR1 SGDLS, CDR2 YYNGEE. V lost 0 bases and J 2 bases, leaving 11 bases between the germline ends. This CDR3 is built from 15 residues. CDR3: CASSVENGKNYGYTF. DNA for the CDR3: TGTGCCAGCAGCGTAGAAAACGGCAAGAACTATGGCTACACCTTC.

The V and J genes are TRBV7-9 and TRBJ1-1, with D unresolved. V was pared by 4 bases and J by 1 base, with 13 bases between. The CDR3 loop spans 15 amino acids. CDR1 is SEHNR, CDR2 FQNEAQ, per germline (reference sequence). The CDR3 region is CASSSLGQRNTEAFF. CDR3 nucleotides: TGTGCCAGCAGCTCCCTCGGGCAGAGGAACACTGAAGCTTTCTTT.

The rearrangement links TRBV2 to TRBJ2-1, with D possibly TRBD1 on 5 matching bases. The CDR3 is 11 amino acids. Trimming shortened V by 4 bases and J by 9 bases, and 7 bases separated the two germline ends. Germline assignment: CDR1 SNHLY and CDR2 FYNNEI. The CDR3 bases are TGTGCCAGCAGTGTTAGGGGTGAGCAGTTCTTC. Translated: CASSVRGEQFF.